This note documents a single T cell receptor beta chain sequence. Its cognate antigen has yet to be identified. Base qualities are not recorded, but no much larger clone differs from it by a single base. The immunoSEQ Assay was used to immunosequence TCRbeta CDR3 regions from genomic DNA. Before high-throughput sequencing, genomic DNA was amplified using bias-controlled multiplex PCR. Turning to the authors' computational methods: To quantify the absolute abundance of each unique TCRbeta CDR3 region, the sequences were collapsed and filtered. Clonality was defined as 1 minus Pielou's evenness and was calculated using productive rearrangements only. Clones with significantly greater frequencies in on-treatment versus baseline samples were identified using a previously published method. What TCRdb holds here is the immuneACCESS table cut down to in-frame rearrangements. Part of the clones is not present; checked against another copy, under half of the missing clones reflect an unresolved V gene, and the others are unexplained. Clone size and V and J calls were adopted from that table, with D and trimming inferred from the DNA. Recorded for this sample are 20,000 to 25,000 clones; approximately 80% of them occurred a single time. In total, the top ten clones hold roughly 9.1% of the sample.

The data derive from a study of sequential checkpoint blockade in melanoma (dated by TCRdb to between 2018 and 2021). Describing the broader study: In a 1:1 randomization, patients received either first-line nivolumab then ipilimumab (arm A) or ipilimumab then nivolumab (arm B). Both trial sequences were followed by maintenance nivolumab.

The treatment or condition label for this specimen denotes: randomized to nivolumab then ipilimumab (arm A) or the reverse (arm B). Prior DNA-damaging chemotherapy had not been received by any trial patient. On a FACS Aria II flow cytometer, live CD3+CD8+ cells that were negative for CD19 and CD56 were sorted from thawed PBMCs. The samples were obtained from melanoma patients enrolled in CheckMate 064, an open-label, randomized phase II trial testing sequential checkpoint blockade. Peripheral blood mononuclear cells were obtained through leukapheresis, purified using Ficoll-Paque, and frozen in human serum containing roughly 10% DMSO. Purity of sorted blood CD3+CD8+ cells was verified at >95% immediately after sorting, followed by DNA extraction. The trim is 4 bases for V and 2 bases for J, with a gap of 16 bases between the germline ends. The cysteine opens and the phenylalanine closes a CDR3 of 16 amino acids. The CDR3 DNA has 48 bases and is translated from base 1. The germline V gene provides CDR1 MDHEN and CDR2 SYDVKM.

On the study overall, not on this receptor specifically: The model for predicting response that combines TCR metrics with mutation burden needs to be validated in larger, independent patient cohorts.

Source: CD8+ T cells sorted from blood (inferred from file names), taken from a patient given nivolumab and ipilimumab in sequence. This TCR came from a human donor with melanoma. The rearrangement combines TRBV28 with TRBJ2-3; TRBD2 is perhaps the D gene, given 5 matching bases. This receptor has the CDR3 CASSSLSPGITDTQYF. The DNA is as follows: TGTGCCAGCAGTTCCCTGTCCCCGGGGATCACAGATACGCAGTATTTT.